The clone carrying this TCR beta chain was counted between two and nine times. Investigators prepared the TCR beta libraries by applying iRepertoire HTBI primers and Arm-PCR of CDR3 regions. MiXCR, applied by TCRdb to the multiplex PCR reads, yields one record per CDR3 protein. The sample yields about 520,000 distinct CDR3 sequences, around 12% seen once. Time point specified: newly diagnosed GD, antithyroid drugs for less than 3 months. The TCR library used RNA extracted from PBMCs. Germline V gene sequence: CDR1 DFQATT, CDR2 SNEGSKA (reference sequence). The CDR3 spans 12 residues. Trimming pared 5 bases from V and 6 bases from J, leaving 13 bases between. The data were obtained in a study of regulatory T cells in long-lasting Graves disease. This sample also appeared in a second study, on T cells in Graves' hyperthyroidism and ophthalmopathy.

The chain uses TRBV20-1 and TRBJ1-1, with D possibly matching TRBD1 (5 bases). The sequencing used peripheral blood mononuclear cells (PBMCs), collected at new diagnosis, from a patient treated with antithyroid drugs. This sequence was found in a woman in her twenties or thirties with Graves disease. Here the CDR3 reads CSAPPGAAEAFF. The CDR3, as DNA: TGCAGTGCTCCCCCCGGGGCGGCTGAAGCTTTCTTT.